This TCR beta chain was recorded in a study of neurological immune-mediated disorders (dated by TCRdb to between 2018 and 2021). At the level of the whole study: Among the roughly 34 multiple sclerosis patients, relapsing-remitting MS accounted for around 31 and secondary progressive MS accounted for 3. Peripheral blood TCR-beta repertoires from HTLV-I-associated myelopathy (HAM/TSP) patients, multiple sclerosis patients and healthy controls were compared by UMI-based sequencing. The approximately 100 TCR-beta libraries included longitudinal samples, technical triplicates and paired sorted CD4+ and CD8+ T-cell subsets alongside PBMC samples. The cohort comprised some 71 subjects: some 14 HAM/TSP patients, 35 or so multiple sclerosis patients and about 20 healthy controls.

For unsorted PBMC libraries, 2 million PBMCs were used after storage in RNAlater at -80 degrees C until RNA extraction. Multiple sclerosis patients were enrolled in a US clinical protocol under which disease progression was evaluated by magnetic resonance imaging. Peripheral blood underwent Ficoll-Hypaque density gradient centrifugation to isolate PBMCs, which were then cryopreserved in liquid nitrogen. General findings and caveats noted by the study authors: Phylogenetic analysis grouped repertoires from 18 of 34 MS patients into a cluster of related CDR3 sequences, suggesting a possible repertoire-level signature. The MS cluster showed no association with clinical or MRI features, and the authors stated that larger cohorts are needed. TCR clonal expansion was highest in HAM/TSP patients and lowest in MS patients, with MS patients falling below even healthy controls. No identical CDR3 amino acid sequences were shared among expanded clones across subjects, suggesting private TCR-beta repertoires in all groups.

This clonotype was seen repeatedly, ten times or more. No cognate antigen has been identified for it. The record has no base qualities; no much larger clone is one base away. cDNA synthesis used template-switch 5'RACE with a primer carrying a 10-nucleotide random unique molecular identifier tagging each TCR transcript. Over 190 million TCR-beta sequences, covering 15-18 subjects, were produced in each sequencing run. The RNeasy kit was used to extract total RNA. Using the KAPA Real-time Library Amplification kit, TCR-beta VDJ regions were amplified with primers for the TCR constant region and the 5'RACE anchor. A first PCR added sample indexes and Illumina adaptors, after which a second PCR increased the library yield. After Ampure bead purification, the TCR product of roughly 650 bp was size-selected on a 2% E-gel SizeSelection system. Before pooling, libraries had their quality checked on a Bioanalyzer, their concentration measured with Qubit, and their quantity determined with the Kapa Library Quantification kit. An Illumina HiSeq 2500 sequenced the libraries paired-end 2 x 150 bp. To increase sequence diversity, roughly 24-32% phiX was spiked into each library pool. The authors' analysis ran thus. Quality-filtered reads were processed with the UMI-based MiGEC pipeline, which removed over 75% of raw TCR sequences during error correction. IMGT germline references were used for alignment of VDJ genes, and clonotypes were defined by a unique CDR3 amino acid sequence together with V-J genes. Clonal expansion, Shannon diversity and CDR3 relatedness were evaluated with VDJtools (CalcPairwiseDistances, ClusterSamples), while phylogenetic trees were built in CLCbio workbench. A clone was classed as expanded if it had 8 or more unique UMIs, a cutoff based on coefficient-of-variation modelling across technical triplicates. TCRdb's own reprocessing of the public reads used fastp at Q25 and MiXCR and kept productive beta chains. Each entry merges the rows of one CDR3 protein and shows their most common DNA and genes. The V and J calls, along with clone size, are taken from TCRdb and not from the paper's own processing. Across this sample there are 50,000 to 70,000 distinct CDR3 sequences, with under 3.5% seen only once. The ten most abundant clones make up around 3.8% of the sample.

The clonotype comes from a man aged 35 to 55 with multiple sclerosis. Sequencing used PBMCs.

The nucleotides are TGCAGTGCTAAAGACCGCTCCTACGAGCAGTACTTC. The translation is CSAKDRSYEQYF. Rearrangement joined TRBV20-1 to TRBJ2-7, with the D gene call left open. Based on the germline V gene (reference sequence), the CDR1 and CDR2 sequences are DFQATT and SNEGSKA. From the cysteine through the phenylalanine, the CDR3 covers 12 amino acids. The kept DNA is CDR3 alone, 36 bases in frame from the first base. V and J are truncated by 4 bases and 0 bases respectively, leaving an intervening sequence of 7 bases.